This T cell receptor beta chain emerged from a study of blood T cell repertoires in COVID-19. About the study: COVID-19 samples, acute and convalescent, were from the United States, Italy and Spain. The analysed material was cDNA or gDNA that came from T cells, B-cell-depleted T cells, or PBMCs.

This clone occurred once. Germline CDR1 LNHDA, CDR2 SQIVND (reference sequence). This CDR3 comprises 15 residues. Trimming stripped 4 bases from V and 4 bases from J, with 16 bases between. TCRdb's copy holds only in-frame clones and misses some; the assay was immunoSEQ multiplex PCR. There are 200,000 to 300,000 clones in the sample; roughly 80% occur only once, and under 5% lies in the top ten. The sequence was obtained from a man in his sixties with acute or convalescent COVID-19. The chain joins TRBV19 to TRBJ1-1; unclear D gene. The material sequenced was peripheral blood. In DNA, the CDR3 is TGTGCCAGTAGTACCCACCCCGTCTCGGGCACTGAAGCTTTCTTT. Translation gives CASSTHPVSGTEAFF. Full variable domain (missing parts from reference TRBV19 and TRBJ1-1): DGGITQSPKYLFRKEGQNVTLSCEQNLNHDAMYWYRQDPGQGLRLIYYSQIVNDFQKGDIAEGYSVSREKKESFPLTVTSAQKNPTAFYLCASSTHPVSGTEAFFGQGTRLTVV.